This is a list of T cell receptor beta chains from one sample in a study of blood T cells in healthy people across ages. TCRdb fed the 5' RACE reads into MiXCR, producing one record per CDR3 protein. The sample has approximately 1.5 million distinct CDR3 sequences; roughly 43% are singletons. The specimen sequenced was blood. Source of these receptors: a woman in her late teens or twenties in good health. Both conserved end residues are part of each CDR3. The D gene is left open where the match is weak. Only part of the rows carry a size: once, few, many, or a class if the clone is expanded.

j_call clone_size d_call v_call cdr3_aa cdr3_nt
TRBJ2-7 NA NA TRBV11-2 CASSLALQSSYEQYF TGTGCCAGCAGCTTAGCTCTCCAGAGCTCCTACGAGCAGTACTTC
TRBJ2-7 NA TRBD2 TRBV7-9 CASSLRAGGISYNEQYF TGTGCCAGCAGCTTACGGGCGGGGGGGATCTCCTACAATGAGCAGTACTTC
TRBJ1-2 few NA TRBV5-1 CASSGLQTSGYTF TGCGCCAGCAGCGGGTTACAAACTAGTGGCTACACCTTC
TRBJ2-7 few NA TRBV20-1 CSASLGSSRRNEQYF TGCAGTGCTAGTCTCGGGAGCAGCAGAAGGAACGAGCAGTACTTC
TRBJ2-4 many TRBD2 TRBV19 CASSILRSGGIQYF TGTGCCAGTAGTATTCTCAGATCGGGGGGCATTCAGTACTTC
TRBJ1-6 NA NA TRBV21-1 CATCRPYRCDSPLHF NA
TRBJ2-3 NA TRBD2 TRBV6-6 CASSLGGLPSKDTQYF TGTGCCAGCAGTCTCGGGGGACTACCTTCCAAAGATACGCAGTATTTT
TRBJ2-1 NA TRBD2 TRBV15 CATSVDGSGTRGEQFF TGTGCCACCAGCGTAGATGGCTCCGGGACTAGGGGCGAGCAGTTCTTC
TRBJ1-1 few NA TRBV20-1 CSARPLLTPLDTEAFF TGCAGTGCTAGGCCTCTCCTTACCCCCTTGGACACTGAAGCTTTCTTT
TRBJ1-5 few NA TRBV29-1 CSVVDSNQPQHF TGCAGCGTTGTGGACAGCAATCAGCCCCAGCATTTT
TRBJ1-4 few NA TRBV29-1 CSVEVRGGEELFF TGCAGCGTTGAGGTCAGGGGCGGTGAAGAACTGTTTTTT
TRBJ2-3 NA NA TRBV21-1 CASSWNRGTQTDTQYF TGTGCCAGCAGCTGGAACAGGGGGACACAGACAGATACGCAGTATTTT
TRBJ2-7 NA NA TRBV5-1 CASRQVGRYEQYF TGCGCCAGCAGACAGGTCGGCCGATACGAGCAGTACTTC
TRBJ2-3 NA NA TRBV27 CASSLILQGTQYF TGTGCCAGCAGTTTAATACTTCAGGGAACGCAGTATTTT
TRBJ2-3 NA NA TRBV28 CASTVESEYTQYF TGTGCCAGCACCGTCGAGTCAGAATATACGCAGTATTTT
TRBJ1-2 once NA TRBV30 CAWSPQNYGYTF TGTGCCTGGAGTCCCCAAAACTATGGCTACACCTTC
TRBJ2-3 many NA TRBV4-1 CASSHDGGADTQYF TGCGCCAGCAGCCACGACGGCGGCGCAGATACGCAGTATTTT
TRBJ2-1 NA NA TRBV11-2 CASSPIQGTLYNEQFF TGTGCCAGCAGCCCAATACAGGGGACTTTATACAATGAGCAGTTCTTC
TRBJ2-3 few TRBD2 TRBV18 CASSVPPAGVTDTQYF TGTGCCAGCTCAGTTCCCCCAGCGGGAGTCACAGATACGCAGTATTTT
TRBJ1-6 NA NA TRBV7-9 CASSFGTTSSYNSPLHF TGTGCCAGCAGCTTCGGGACAACCAGCTCCTATAATTCACCCCTCCACTTT
TRBJ2-3 NA NA TRBV19 CASSINFVGMGADTQYF TGTGCCAGTAGTATAAACTTCGTAGGGATGGGCGCAGATACGCAGTATTTT
TRBJ1-2 NA NA TRBV27 CASSKGGLVGYTF TGTGCCAGCAGTAAGGGGGGTCTAGTTGGCTACACCTTC
TRBJ1-5 NA NA TRBV24-1 CATSDGGLGNQPQHF TGTGCCACCAGTGATGGGGGGCTGGGCAATCAGCCCCAGCATTTT